Listed below are T cell receptor beta chains from one sample, sequenced in a study of neurological immune-mediated disorders. In TCRdb, the 5' RACE reads were re-called with MiXCR into one record per CDR3 protein. Found here are roughly 52,000 distinct CDR3 sequences, 4.5% to 7% of them singletons; the top ten hold over 1.2%. Material: CD4+ T cells from blood. The origin of the receptors is a woman between 18 and 29 years old with multiple sclerosis. Both conserved end residues are trimmed from each CDR3. Each record gives: D gene, V gene, J gene, CDR3 protein. The D gene is left open where the match is weak.

>-|TRBV20-1|TRBJ2-2
SASRAGGKPNTGELF
>TRBD1|TRBV6-2/TRBV6-3|TRBJ1-5
ASNTGGENQPQH
>-|TRBV14|TRBJ1-2
ASSQAHRLGYT
>-|TRBV28|TRBJ1-3
ASSSGTPSGNTIY
>-|TRBV7-8|TRBJ1-1
ASSSPLGGWTEAF
>-|TRBV7-2|TRBJ2-1
ASSSDRYNEQF
>-|TRBV24-1|TRBJ2-5
ATSDVKTQY
>-|TRBV11-2|TRBJ1-6
ASSLTDGNSPLH
>-|TRBV29-1|TRBJ1-4
SVKANEKLF
>TRBD1|TRBV19|TRBJ1-1
ASSNRGLDTEAF
>TRBD1|TRBV5-1|TRBJ2-3
ASSLAGQGATDTQY
>TRBD1|TRBV5-1|TRBJ1-1
ASSLATRTGSAEAF
>-|TRBV29-1|TRBJ1-5
SVEYSLNQPQH
>-|TRBV29-1|TRBJ2-3
SVDPPWSTDTQY
>TRBD1|TRBV28|TRBJ2-2
ASSHRGAGELF
>-|TRBV5-1|TRBJ2-5
ASRQAARETQY
>-|TRBV21-1|TRBJ1-1
ASSHGRSGTEAF
>-|TRBV29-1|TRBJ2-1
SVETYNEQF